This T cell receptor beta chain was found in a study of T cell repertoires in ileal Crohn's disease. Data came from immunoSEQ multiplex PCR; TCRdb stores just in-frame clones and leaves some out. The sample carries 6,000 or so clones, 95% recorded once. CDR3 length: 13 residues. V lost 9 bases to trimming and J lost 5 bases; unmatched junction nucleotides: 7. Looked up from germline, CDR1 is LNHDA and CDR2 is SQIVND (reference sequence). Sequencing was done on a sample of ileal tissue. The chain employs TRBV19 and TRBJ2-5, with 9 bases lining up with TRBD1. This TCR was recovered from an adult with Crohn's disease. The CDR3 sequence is CASSDRGGETQYF. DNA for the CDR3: TGTGCCAGCTCGGACAGGGGCGGGGAGACCCAGTACTTC.